This note documents a single T cell receptor (beta chain) sequence. No antigen is known for it. Sequencing used immunoSEQ multiplex PCR; TCRdb keeps in-frame clones, though not all of them. The repertoire consists of some 50,000 clones, with around 72% occurring once and the leading ten covering about 10%. This entry is derived from a study of PD-1 blockade in classical Hodgkin lymphoma. Points from the study as a whole: Baseline diversity was lower in partial responders and progressors than complete responders. Exclusion applied to patients who initiated nivolumab less than 1 year following ASCT.

Every patient was affected by relapse after autologous stem cell transplantation, while exposure to brentuximab vedotin was not uniform. Trimming took off 0 bases at V and 5 bases at J, with 14 bases between the two ends. Germline assignment: CDR1 MGHRA and CDR2 YSYEKL. This CDR3 is 15 amino acids long. This receptor was taken from a human donor with classical Hodgkin lymphoma. The sample consisted of peripheral blood mononuclear cells (PBMCs), taken at baseline. The chain has TRBV4-1 and TRBJ2-7; a weak D match, TRBD1 (6 bases). The CDR3 DNA is TGCGCCAGCAGCCAAGATCCCGGACAGAGCGACGAGCAGTACTTC. Encoded protein: CASSQDPGQSDEQYF.